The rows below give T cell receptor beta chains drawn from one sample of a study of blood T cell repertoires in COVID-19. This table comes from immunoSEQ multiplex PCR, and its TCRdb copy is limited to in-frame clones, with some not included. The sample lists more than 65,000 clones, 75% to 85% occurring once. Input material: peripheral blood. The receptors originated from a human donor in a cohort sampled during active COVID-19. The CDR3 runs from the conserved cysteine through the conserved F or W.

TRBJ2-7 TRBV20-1 CRINRGEEQYF
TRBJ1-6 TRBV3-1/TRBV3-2 CASSQDRDNSPLHF
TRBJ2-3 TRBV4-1 CASSQERTSGGTDTQYF
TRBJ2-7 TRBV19 CASSIGGSYEQYF
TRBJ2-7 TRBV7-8 CASSLASSLTRYYEQYF
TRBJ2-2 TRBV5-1 CASSSGTGGAGELFF
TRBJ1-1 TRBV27 CASSTGGYNTEAFF
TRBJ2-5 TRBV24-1 CATSGLLDQETQYF
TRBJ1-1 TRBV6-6 CASSYSTGFEAFF
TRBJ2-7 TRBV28 CASRSSQGEVGEQYF
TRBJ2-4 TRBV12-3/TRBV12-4 CASSTGVRQYF
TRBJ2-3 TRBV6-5 CASRPGSTDTQYF
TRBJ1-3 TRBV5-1 CASSLQAGGNTIYF
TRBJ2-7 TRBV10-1 CASSLLAGEGEQYF
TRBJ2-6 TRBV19 CASWNTGGGSGANVLTF
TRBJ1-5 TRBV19 CASSPRTGGQPQHF
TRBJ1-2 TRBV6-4 CASSDNTGGLRGYTF
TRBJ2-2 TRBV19 CASSIAPAGNTGELFF
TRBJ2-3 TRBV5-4 CASSGFSTDTQYF
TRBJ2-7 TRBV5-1 CASSDATSGNSYEQYF
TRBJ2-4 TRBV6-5 CASSDRGIAKNIQYF
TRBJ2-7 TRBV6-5 CASSYRQEYEQYF
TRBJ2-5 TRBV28 CASALRTGGVGETQYF
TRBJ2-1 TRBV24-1 CATSDPSTSGSSYNEQFF
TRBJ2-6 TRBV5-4 CASSSGQGTNVLTF
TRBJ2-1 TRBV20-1 CSASVRTSGSDEQFF
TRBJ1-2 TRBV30 CAWSVRQDNFF